Each of the 2 T cell receptor beta chains below was sequenced from the same sample in a study of persistence of HIV-infected CD4 T cells. The libraries were made with immunoSEQ version 4 in survey mode. Method: immunoSEQ multiplex PCR; TCRdb's copy keeps in-frame clones and lacks some. The repertoire holds around 42,000 clones, with around 82% as singletons. For these TCRs, the target antigens are not known. Overlapping HIV-1 Gag 15-mer peptides at around 1 ug per peptide per mL were used. CD40L/CD69 double-negative CD45RO-high memory CD4+ T cells were collected. Sequences were derived from CD4+ T cells sorted from PBMCs after approximately 19-hour stimulation, sampled from a patient who received antiretroviral therapy. The receptors come from an adult man with HIV who was CMV-seropositive.

The chain has TRBV7-2 and TRBJ1-3; 7 bases match TRBD1. The CDR3 consists of 15 residues. After removal of 1 base from V and 5 bases from J, the junction contained 5 bases not matched to a gene. The germline V gene encodes CDR1 SGHTA and CDR2 FQGNSA. The CDR3: CASSLEQGTRNTIYF. In DNA, the CDR3 is TGTGCCAGCAGCTTAGAACAGGGGACCAGAAACACCATATATTTT.

The chain is built from TRBV2 and TRBJ1-1, with no clear D. The CDR3 contains 16 residues. The V gene lost 1 base and the J gene lost 2 bases, with 14 bases spanning the gap. Per the germline V gene, CDR1 is SNHLY and CDR2 is FYNNEI. In nucleotides, the CDR3 is TGTGCCAGCAGTGAAGAGGCAGGTAGGAGAAACACTGAAGCTTTCTTT. Its translation is CASSEEAGRRNTEAFF.